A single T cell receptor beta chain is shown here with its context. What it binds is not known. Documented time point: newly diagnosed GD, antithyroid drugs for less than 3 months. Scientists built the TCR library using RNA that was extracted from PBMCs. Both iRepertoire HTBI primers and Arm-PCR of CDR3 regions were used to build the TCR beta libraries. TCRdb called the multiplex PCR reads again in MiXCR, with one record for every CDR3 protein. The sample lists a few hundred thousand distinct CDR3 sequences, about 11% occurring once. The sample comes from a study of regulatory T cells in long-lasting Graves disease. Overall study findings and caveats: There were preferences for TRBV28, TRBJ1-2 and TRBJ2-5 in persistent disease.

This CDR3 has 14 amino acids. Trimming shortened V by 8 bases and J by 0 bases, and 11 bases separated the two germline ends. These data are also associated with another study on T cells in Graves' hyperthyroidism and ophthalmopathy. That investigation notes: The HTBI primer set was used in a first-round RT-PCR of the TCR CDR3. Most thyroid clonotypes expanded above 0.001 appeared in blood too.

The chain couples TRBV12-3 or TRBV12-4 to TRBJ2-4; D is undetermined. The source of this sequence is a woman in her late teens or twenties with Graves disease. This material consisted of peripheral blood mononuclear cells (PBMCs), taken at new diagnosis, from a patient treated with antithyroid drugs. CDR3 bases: TGTGCCAGCTCCCTCCGGTTAGCCAAAAACATTCAGTACTTC. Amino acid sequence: CASSLRLAKNIQYF.